This T cell receptor beta chain was observed in a study of response to subunit inactivated influenza vaccine. The CDR3 covers 16 residues. The ends were cut back, 5 bases at V and 5 bases at J, with 18 bases in the middle. Germline V gene sequence: CDR1 SGHTA, CDR2 FQGNSA. This clonotype has just a few counts. TCRdb reprocessed the RT-PCR reads via MiXCR and lists one record per CDR3 protein. The repertoire holds some 550,000 distinct CDR3 sequences, with around a quarter as singletons. These data were also reused for a study on T cells expressing NK-cell markers. That paper notes: UMIs were included in TCR beta cDNA generated by 5'RACE template switching. Roughly 1.0-7.0% of CD8+ T cells in about six donors belonged to dominant NKG2C+ clonotypes.

The receptor was derived from a man between 50 and 59 years old who received an inactivated influenza vaccine. The sample consisted of CD4+ T cells sorted from PBMCs, taken less than 13 days after vaccination. The rearrangement uses TRBV7-2 and TRBJ2-2, with D tentatively TRBD1 (6 bases). CDR3 in DNA: TGTGCCAGCAGCCCTCGGGCCAGGGGAGTAACCGGGGAGCTGTTTTTT. Residues: CASSPRARGVTGELFF.